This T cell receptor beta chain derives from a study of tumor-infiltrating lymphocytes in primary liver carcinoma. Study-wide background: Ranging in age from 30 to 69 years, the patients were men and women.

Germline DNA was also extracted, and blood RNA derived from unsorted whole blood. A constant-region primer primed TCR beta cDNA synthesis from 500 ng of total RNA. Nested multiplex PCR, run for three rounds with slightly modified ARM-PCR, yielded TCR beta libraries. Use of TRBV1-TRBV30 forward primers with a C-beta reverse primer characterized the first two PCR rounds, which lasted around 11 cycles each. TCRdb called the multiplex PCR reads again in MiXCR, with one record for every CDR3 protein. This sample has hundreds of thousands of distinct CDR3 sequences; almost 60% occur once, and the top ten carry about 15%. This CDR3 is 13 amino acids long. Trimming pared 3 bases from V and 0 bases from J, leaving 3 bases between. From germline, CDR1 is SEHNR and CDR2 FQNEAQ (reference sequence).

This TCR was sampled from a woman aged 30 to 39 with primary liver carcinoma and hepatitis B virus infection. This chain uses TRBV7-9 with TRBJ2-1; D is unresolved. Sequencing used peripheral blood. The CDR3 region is CASSFFSYNEQFF. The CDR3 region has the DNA TGTGCCAGCAGCTTCTTCTCCTACAATGAGCAGTTCTTC.